This T cell receptor beta chain was recorded in a study of blood T cell repertoires in COVID-19. Study background: PBMCs, B-cell-depleted T cells, or T cells were the source of the cDNA or gDNA that made up the material.

Participants were aged roughly 18 to 89 years from around 25 US areas. Participants were placed into cohorts based on the clinical history they reported. CDR3 length equals 15 residues. Germline CDR1 SGHRS, CDR2 YFSETQ. Trimming removed 2 bases at V and 5 bases at J, with 13 bases between. Sequenced by immunoSEQ multiplex PCR; TCRdb stores in-frame clones only, minus some. The sample lists over 120,000 clones, just under 85% occurring once. The TCR originated in a man aged 45 to 65 who had recovered from COVID-19. The specimen was PBMCs or T cells enriched from blood (not recorded which). The chain couples TRBV5-1 to TRBJ2-2; D gene uncertain. The CDR3 DNA sequence: TGCGCCAGCAGCTTCGGGTCTTCTGTTACCGGGGAGCTGTTTTTT. Translating it yields CASSFGSSVTGELFF. Together with reference TRBV5-1 and TRBJ2-2, the CDR3 gives the full variable domain: KAGVTQTPRYLIKTRGQQVTLSCSPISGHRSVSWYQQTPGQGLQFLFEYFSETQRNKGNFPGRFSGRQFSNSRSEMNVSTLELGDSALYLCASSFGSSVTGELFFGEGSRLTVL.